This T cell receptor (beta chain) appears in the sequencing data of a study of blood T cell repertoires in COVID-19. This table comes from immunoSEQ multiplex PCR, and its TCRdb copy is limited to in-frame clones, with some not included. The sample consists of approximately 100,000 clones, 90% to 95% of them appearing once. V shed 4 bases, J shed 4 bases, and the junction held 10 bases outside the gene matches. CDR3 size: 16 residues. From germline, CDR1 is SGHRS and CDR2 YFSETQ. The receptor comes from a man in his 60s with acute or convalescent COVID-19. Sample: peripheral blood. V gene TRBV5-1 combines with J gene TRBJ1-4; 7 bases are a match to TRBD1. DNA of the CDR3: TGCGCCAGCAGCCCCGGACAGGTGGGCTTTAATGAAAAACTGTTTTTT. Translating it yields CASSPGQVGFNEKLFF.